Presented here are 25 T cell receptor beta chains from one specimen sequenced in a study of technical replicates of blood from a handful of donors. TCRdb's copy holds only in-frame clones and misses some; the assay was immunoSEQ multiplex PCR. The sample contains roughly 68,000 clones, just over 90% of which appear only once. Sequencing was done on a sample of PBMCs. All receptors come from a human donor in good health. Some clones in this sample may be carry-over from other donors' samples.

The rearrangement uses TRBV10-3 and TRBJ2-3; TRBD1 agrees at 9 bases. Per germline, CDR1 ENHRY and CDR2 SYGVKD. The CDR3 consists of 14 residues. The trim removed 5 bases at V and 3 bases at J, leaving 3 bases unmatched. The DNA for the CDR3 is TGTGCCATCAGTTTAGGGACAGGGACAGATACGCAGTATTTT. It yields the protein CAISLGTGTDTQYF.

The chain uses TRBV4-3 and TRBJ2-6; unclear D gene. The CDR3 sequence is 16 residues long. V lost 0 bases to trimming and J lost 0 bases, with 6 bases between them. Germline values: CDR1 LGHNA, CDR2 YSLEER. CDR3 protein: CASSQDFSSGANVLTF. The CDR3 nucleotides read TGCGCCAGCAGCCAAGATTTTAGCTCTGGGGCCAACGTCCTGACTTTC.

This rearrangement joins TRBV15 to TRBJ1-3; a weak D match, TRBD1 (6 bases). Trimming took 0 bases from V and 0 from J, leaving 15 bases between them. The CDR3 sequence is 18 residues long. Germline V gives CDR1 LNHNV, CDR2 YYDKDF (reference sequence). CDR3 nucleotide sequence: TGTGCCACCAGCAGAGATCGTCTGACAGGCCACTCTGGAAACACCATATATTTT. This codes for CATSRDRLTGHSGNTIYF. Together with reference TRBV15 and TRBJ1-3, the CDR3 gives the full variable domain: DAMVIQNPRYQVTQFGKPVTLSCSQTLNHNVMYWYQQKSSQAPKLLFHYYDKDFNNEADTPDNFQSRRPNTSFCFLDIRSPGLGDTAMYLCATSRDRLTGHSGNTIYFGEGSWLTVV.

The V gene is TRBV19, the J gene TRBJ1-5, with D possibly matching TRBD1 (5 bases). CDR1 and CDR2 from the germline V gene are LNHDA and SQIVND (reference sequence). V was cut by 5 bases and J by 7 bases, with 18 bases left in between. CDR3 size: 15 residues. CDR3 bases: TGTGCCAGTAGTCCCCAGGGTCTAACGAGACAGCCCCAGCATTTT. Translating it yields CASSPQGLTRQPQHF.

CDR3 loop: CASSFLGGRWDEQYF. CDR3 bases: TGTGCCAGCAGTTTCCTCGGAGGGAGATGGGACGAGCAGTACTTC. The chain employs TRBV11-2 and TRBJ2-7; D may be TRBD2 (6 bases). This CDR3 contains 15 residues. The germline gives CDR1 SGHAT, CDR2 FQNNGV. V was trimmed by 6 bases and J by 5 bases, leaving 20 bases between them.

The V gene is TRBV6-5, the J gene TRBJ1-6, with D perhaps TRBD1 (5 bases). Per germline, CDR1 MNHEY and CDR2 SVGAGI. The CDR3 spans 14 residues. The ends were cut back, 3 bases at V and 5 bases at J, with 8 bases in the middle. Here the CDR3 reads CASSYGGNNSPLHF. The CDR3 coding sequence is TGTGCCAGCAGTTATGGGGGGAATAATTCACCCCTCCACTTT.

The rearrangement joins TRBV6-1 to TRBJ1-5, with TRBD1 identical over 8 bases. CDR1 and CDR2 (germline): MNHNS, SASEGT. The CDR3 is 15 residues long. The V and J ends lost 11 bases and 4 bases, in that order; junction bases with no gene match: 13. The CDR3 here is CAGGTGTGGNQPQHF. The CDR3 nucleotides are TGTGCCGGGGGAACCGGGACAGGTGGGAATCAGCCCCAGCATTTT.

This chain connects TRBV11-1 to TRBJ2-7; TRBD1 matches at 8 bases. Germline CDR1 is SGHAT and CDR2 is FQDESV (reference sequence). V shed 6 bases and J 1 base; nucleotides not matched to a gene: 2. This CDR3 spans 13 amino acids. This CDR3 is CASSRDRSYEQYF. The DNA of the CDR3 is TGTGCCAGCAGTCGGGACAGGTCCTACGAGCAGTACTTC.

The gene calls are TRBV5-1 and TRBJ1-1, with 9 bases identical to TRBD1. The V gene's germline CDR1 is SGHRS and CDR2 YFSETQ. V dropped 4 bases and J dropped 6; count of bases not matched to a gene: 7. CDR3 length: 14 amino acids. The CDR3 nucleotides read TGCGCCAGCAGCGGGGGGACAGGGACCCCTGAAGCTTTCTTT. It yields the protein CASSGGTGTPEAFF.

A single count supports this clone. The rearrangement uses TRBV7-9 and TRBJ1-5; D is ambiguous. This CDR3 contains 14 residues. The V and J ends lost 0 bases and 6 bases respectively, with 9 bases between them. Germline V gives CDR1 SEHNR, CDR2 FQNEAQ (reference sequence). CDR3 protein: CASSLAGVGQPQHF. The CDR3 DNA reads TGTGCCAGCAGCTTAGCCGGGGTCGGTCAGCCCCAGCATTTT.

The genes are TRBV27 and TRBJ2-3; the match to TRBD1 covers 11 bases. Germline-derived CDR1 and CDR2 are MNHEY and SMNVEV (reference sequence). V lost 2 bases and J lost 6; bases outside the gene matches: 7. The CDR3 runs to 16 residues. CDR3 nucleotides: TGTGCCAGCAGTTTAATCAGGACAGGGGGCAAGGATACGCAGTATTTT. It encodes CASSLIRTGGKDTQYF.

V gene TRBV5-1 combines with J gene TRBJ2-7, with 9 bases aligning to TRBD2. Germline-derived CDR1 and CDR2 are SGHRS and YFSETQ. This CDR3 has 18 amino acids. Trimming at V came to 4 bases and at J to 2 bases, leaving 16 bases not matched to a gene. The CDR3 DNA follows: TGCGCCAGCAGCCAGATAGAGGGCCTAGCGGGGTCCCCCTACGAGCAGTACTTC. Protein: CASSQIEGLAGSPYEQYF.

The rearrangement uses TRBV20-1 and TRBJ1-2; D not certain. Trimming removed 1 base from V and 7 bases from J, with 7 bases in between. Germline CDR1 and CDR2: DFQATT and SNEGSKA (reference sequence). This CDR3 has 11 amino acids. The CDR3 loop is CSARAPGGYTF. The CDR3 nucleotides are TGCAGTGCTAGAGCCCCCGGTGGCTACACCTTC.

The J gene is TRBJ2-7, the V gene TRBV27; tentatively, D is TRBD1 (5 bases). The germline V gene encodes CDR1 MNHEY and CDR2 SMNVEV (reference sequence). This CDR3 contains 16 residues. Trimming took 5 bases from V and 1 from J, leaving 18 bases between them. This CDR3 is CASSQGVPPGSYEQYF. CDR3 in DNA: TGTGCCAGCAGTCAAGGGGTCCCCCCAGGTTCCTACGAGCAGTACTTC.

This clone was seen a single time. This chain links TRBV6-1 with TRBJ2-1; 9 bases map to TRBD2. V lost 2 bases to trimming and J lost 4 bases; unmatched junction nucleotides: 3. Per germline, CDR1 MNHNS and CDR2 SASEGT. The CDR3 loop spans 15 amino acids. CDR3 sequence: CASSELAGLYNEQFF. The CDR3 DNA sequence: TGTGCCAGCAGTGAACTAGCGGGGTTATACAATGAGCAGTTCTTC.

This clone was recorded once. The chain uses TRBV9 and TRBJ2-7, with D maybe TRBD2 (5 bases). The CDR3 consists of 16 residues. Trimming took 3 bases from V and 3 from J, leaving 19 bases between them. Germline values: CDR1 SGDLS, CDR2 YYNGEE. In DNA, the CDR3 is TGTGCCAGCAGCGGGACGGGTAGTAGCGTCGACTACGAGCAGTACTTC. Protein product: CASSGTGSSVDYEQYF. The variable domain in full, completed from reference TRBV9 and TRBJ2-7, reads DSGVTQTPKHLITATGQRVTLRCSPRSGDLSVYWYQQSLDQGLQFLIQYYNGEERAKGNILERFSAQQFPDLHSELNLSSLELGDSALYFCASSGTGSSVDYEQYFGPGTRLTVT.

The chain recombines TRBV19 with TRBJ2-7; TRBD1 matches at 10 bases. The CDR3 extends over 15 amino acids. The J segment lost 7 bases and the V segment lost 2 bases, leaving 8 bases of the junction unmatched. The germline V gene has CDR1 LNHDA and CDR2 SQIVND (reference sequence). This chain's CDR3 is CASSIKDRGIGEQYF. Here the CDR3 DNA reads TGTGCCAGTAGTATAAAGGACAGGGGGATTGGGGAGCAGTACTTC.

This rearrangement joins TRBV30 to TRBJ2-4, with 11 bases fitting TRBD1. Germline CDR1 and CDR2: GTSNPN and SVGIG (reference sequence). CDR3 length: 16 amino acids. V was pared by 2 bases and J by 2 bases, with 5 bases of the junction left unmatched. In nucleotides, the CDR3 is TGTGCCTGGAGTAGGGACAGGGGGTGGACCAAAAACATTCAGTACTTC. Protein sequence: CAWSRDRGWTKNIQYF.

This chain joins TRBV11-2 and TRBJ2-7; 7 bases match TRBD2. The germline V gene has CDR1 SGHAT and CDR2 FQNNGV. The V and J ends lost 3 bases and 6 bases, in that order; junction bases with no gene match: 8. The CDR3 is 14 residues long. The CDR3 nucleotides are TGTGCCAGCAGCTTTGGCGGGAGCTCAGGCGAGCAGTACTTC. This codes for CASSFGGSSGEQYF.

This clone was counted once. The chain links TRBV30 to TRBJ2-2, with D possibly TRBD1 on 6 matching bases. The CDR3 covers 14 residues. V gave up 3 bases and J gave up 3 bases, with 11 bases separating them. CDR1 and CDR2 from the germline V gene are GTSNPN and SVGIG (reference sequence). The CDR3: CAWSRDTYTGELFF. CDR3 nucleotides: TGTGCCTGGAGCCGGGACACATACACCGGGGAGCTGTTTTTT.

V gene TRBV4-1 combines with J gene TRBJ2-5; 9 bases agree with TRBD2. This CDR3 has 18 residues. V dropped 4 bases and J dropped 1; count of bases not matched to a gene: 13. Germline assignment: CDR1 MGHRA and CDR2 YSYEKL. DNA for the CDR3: TGCGCCAGCAGCCCCCCAGGGGGACAGCGGGGGGCCCAAGAGACCCAGTACTTC. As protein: CASSPPGGQRGAQETQYF.

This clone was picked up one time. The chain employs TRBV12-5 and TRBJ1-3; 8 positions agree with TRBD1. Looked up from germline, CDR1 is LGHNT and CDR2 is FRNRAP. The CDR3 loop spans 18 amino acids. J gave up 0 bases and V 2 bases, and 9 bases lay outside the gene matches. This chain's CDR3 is CASGLPQGQALSGNTIYF. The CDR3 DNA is TGTGCTAGTGGTTTGCCCCAGGGACAGGCGCTCTCTGGAAACACCATATATTTT.

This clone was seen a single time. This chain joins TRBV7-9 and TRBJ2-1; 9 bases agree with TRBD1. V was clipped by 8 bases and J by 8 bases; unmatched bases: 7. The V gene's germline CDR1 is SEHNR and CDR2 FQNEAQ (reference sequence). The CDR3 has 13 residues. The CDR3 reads CASRGQGYDEQFF. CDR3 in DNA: TGTGCCAGCCGAGGACAGGGGTACGATGAGCAGTTCTTC.

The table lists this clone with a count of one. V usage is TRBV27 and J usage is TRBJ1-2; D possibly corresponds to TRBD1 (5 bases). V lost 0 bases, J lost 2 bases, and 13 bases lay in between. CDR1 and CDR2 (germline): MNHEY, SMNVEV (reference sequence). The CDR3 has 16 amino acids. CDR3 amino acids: CASSLSEGDSNYGYTF. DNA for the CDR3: TGTGCCAGCAGTTTATCGGAAGGGGACTCCAACTATGGCTACACCTTC.

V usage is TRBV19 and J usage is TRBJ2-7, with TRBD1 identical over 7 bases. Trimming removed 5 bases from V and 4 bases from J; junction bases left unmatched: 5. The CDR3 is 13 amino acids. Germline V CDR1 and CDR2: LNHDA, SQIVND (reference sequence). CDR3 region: CASSSSGGYEQYF. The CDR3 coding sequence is TGTGCCAGTAGTTCGTCAGGGGGTTACGAGCAGTACTTC. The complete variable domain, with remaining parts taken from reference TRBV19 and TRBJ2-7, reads DGGITQSPKYLFRKEGQNVTLSCEQNLNHDAMYWYRQDPGQGLRLIYYSQIVNDFQKGDIAEGYSVSREKKESFPLTVTSAQKNPTAFYLCASSSSGGYEQYFGPGTRLTVT.